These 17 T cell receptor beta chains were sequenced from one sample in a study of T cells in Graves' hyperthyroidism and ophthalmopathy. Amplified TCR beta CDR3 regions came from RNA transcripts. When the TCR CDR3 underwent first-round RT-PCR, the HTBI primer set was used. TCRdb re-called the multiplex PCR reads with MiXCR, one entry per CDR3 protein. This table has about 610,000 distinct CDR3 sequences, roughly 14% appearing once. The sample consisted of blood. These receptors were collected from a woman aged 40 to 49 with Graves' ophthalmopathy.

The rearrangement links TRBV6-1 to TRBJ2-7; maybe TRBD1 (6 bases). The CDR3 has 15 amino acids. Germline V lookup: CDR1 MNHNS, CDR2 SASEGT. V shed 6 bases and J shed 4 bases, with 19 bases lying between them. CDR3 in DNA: TGTGCCAGCAGCCTTTCTGACAGGTTAGGGTACGAGCAGTACTTC. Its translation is CASSLSDRLGYEQYF.

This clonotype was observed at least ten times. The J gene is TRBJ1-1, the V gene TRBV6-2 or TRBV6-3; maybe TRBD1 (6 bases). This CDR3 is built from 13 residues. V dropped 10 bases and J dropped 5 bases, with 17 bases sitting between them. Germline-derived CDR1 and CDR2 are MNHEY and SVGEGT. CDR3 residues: CATTRGFETEAFF. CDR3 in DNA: TGTGCCACGACCAGGGGTTTCGAAACTGAAGCTTTCTTT.

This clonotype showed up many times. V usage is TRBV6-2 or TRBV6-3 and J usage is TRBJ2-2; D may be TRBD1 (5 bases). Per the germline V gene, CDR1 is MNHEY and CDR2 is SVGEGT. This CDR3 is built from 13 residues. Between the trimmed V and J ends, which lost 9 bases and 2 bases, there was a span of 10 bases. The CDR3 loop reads CASPDSNTGELFF. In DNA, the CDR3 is TGTGCCAGTCCCGACAGTAACACCGGGGAGCTGTTTTTT.

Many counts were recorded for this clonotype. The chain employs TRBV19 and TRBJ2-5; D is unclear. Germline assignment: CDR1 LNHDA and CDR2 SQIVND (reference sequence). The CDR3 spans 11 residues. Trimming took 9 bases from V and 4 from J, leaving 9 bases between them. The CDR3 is CASRLGETQYF. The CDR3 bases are TGTGCCAGCAGGCTGGGAGAGACCCAGTACTTC.

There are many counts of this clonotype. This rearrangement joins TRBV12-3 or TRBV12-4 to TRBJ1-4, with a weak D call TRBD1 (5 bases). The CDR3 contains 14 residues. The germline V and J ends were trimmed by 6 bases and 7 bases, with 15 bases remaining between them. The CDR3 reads CASSPGVGVEKLFF. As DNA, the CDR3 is TGTGCCAGCAGCCCGGGGGTAGGTGTTGAAAAACTGTTTTTT.

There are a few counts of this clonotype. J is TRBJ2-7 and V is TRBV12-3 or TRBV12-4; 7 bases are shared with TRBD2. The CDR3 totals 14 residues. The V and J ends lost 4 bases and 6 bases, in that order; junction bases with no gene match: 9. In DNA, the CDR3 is TGTGCCAGCAGTTCCTCCGGGGGAGGGGCCGAGCAGTACTTC. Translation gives CASSSSGGGAEQYF.

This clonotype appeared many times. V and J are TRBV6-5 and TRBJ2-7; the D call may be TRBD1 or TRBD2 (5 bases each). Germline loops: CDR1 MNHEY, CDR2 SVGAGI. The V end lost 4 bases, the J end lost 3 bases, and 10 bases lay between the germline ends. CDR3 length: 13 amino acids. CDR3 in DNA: TGTGCCAGCAGTTCCGGGACCTTCTACGAGCAGTACTTC. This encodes CASSSGTFYEQYF.

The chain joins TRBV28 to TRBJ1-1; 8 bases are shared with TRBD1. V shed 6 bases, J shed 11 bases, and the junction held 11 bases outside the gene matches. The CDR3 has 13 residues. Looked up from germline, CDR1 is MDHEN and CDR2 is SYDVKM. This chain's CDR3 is CASSIRDRSYAFF. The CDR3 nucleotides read TGTGCCAGCAGCATACGGGACAGGTCGTACGCTTTCTTT.

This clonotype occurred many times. DNA of the CDR3: TGTGCCACCTCTGCTGAGACAACGGAGACCCAGTACTTC. This translates into CATSAETTETQYF. The gene calls are TRBV24-1 and TRBJ2-5; D remains ambiguous. Trimming left V 9 bases short and J 5 bases short, with 15 bases between. Germline V gene sequence: CDR1 KGHDR, CDR2 SFDVKD. The CDR3 loop spans 13 amino acids.

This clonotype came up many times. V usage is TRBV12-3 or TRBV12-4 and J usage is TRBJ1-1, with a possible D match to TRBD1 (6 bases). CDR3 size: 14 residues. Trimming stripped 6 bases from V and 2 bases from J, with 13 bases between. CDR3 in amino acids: CASSPGQPNTEAFF. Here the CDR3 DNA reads TGTGCCAGCAGCCCCGGACAGCCTAACACTGAAGCTTTCTTT.

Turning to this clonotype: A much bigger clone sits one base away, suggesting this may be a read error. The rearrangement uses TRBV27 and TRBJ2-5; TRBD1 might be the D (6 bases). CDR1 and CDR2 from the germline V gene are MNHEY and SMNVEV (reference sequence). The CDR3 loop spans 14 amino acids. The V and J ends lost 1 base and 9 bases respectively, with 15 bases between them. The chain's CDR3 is CASSLYAGAESQYF. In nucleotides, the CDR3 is TGTGCCAGCAGTTTATACGCAGGGGCGGAGTCCCAGTACTTC.

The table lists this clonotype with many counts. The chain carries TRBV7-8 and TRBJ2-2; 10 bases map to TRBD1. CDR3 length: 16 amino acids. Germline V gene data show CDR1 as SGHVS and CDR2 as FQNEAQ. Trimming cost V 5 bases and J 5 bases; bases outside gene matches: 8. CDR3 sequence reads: CASSPWTGGSTGELFF. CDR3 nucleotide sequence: TGTGCCAGCAGCCCTTGGACAGGGGGTTCAACCGGGGAGCTGTTTTTT.

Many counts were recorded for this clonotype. Here the CDR3 DNA reads TGTGCCAGCGCGACAGGGAGCACTGAAGCTTTCTTT. Its translation is CASATGSTEAFF. The chain links TRBV19 to TRBJ1-1; 7 bases line up with TRBD1. The CDR3 contains 12 residues. With V trimmed by 9 bases and J by 4 bases, 5 bases remained unmatched. Per germline, CDR1 LNHDA and CDR2 SQIVND (reference sequence).

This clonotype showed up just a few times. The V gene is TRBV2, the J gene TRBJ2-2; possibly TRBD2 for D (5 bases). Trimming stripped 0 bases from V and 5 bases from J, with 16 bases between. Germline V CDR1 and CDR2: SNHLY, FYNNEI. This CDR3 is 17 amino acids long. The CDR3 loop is CASSEAGTGRGTGELFF. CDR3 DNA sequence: TGTGCCAGCAGTGAAGCGGGTACGGGCAGAGGGACCGGGGAGCTGTTTTTT.

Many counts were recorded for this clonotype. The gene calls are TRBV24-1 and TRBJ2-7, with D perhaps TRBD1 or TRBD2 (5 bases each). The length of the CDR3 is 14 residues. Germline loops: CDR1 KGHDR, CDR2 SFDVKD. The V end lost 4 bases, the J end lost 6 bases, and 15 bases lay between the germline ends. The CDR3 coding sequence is TGTGCCACCAGTGAATCCGTTACAGGAGGCGAGCAGTACTTC. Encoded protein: CATSESVTGGEQYF.

CDR3 sequence reads: CASSPGLAALKQYF. CDR3 nucleotides: TGTGCCAGCAGTCCGGGACTAGCGGCTTTGAAGCAGTACTTC. The chain has TRBV6-1 and TRBJ2-7; 11 bases are a match to TRBD2. Germline V gene lookup returns CDR1 MNHNS and CDR2 SASEGT. The CDR3 sequence is 14 residues long. V dropped 5 bases and J dropped 8; count of bases not matched to a gene: 8.

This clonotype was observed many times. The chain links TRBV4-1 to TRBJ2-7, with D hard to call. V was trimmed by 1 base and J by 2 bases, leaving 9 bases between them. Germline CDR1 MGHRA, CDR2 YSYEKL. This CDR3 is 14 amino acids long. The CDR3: CASSQAGTTYEQYF. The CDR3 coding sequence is TGCGCCAGCAGCCAAGCCGGCACGACCTACGAGCAGTACTTC.